This T cell receptor (beta chain) comes out of a study of T cells in localized non-small cell lung cancer. Study-level findings and limits: Blood T cell density predicted longer survival; adjacent-lung clonality, shorter. Researchers found a median approximately 55 of the top 100 tumor clones in adjacent lung.

The CDR3 has 14 amino acids. Trimming removed 2 bases from V and 4 bases from J, with 11 bases in between. CDR1 and CDR2 (germline): SGHTA, FQGTGA. Libraries were prepared by immunoSEQ multiplex PCR; TCRdb keeps only in-frame clonotypes and omits some of them. This table holds 20,000 to 25,000 clones, roughly 84% found once. To note about this clone: The antigen is unknown. Different DNA sequences within this sample yield the same CDR3.

The J gene is TRBJ2-5, the V gene TRBV7-3; tentatively, D is TRBD2 (6 bases). The TCR comes from a man aged 40-75 years with stage I lung adenocarcinoma. The sequences come from peripheral blood, collected before any cancer treatment. The CDR3 coding sequence is TGTGCCAGCAGCTTAGGGGGAGGTGGAGAGACCCAGTACTTC. This codes for CASSLGGGGETQYF.